This T cell receptor beta chain was identified during a study of blood T cell repertoires in COVID-19. The overall study: The study drew acute and convalescent COVID-19 samples from the United States, Italy and Spain. The cDNA or gDNA used as material had been derived from T cells, B-cell-depleted T cells, or PBMCs.

Source study methods: Amplification of reference gene primers provided the estimated nucleated cell counts. Profiled with immunoSEQ multiplex PCR; TCRdb holds only in-frame clones, not every one. The DNA was the basis for D and trimming; V, J and clone size are from that table. Among 8,000 to 9,500 clones listed, 86% were seen once. Germline CDR1 reads SGHNT; CDR2 reads YENEEA. This CDR3 spans 18 amino acids. Trimming cost V 5 bases and J 0 bases; bases outside gene matches: 12. The chain employs TRBV11-3 and TRBJ2-2; 7 bases are a match to TRBD2. The sample was peripheral blood. This sequence originates from a human donor with active COVID-19. The donor label of this sample is uncertain. This CDR3 is CASSLGMGLAANTGELFF. Here the CDR3 DNA reads TGTGCCAGCAGCCTCGGGATGGGTCTAGCGGCGAACACCGGGGAGCTGTTTTTT.